This T cell receptor beta chain originates from a study of T cells expressing NK-cell markers. Scientists made TCR beta cDNA using 5'RACE template switching with UMIs. TCRdb reanalyzed the 5' RACE reads, giving one entry per CDR3 protein sequence and no DNA. This table holds over 350,000 distinct CDR3 sequences. The germline V gene has CDR1 LGHDT and CDR2 YNNKEL (reference sequence). This CDR3 spans 14 amino acids. V gene TRBV3-1 combines with J gene TRBJ2-1. This receptor was obtained from a woman aged 45 to 65 in good health. The sequencing sample was made of blood T cells: a sorted CD56 or NKG2C T cell subset, CD4+ or CD8+ T cells, or bulk PBMC T cells (not recorded which). Here the CDR3 reads CASSPPNYLNEQFF.